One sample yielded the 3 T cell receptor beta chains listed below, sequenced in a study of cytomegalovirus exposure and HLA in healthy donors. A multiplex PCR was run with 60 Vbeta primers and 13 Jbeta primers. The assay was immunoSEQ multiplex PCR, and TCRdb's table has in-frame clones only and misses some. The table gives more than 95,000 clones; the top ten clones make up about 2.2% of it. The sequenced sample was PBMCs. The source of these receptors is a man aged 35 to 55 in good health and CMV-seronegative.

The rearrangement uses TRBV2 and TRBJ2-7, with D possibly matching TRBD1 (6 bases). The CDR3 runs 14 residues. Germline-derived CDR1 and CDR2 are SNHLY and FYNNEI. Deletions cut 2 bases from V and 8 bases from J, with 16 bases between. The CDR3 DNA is TGTGCCAGCAGTGAAACGTCCCGGACAGTGAAGCAGTACTTC. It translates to CASSETSRTVKQYF.

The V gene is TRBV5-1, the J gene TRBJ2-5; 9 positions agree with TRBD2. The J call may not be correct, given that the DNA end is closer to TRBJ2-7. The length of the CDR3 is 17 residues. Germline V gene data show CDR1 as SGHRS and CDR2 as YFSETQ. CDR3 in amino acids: CASSLTTSSGNSYEQYF. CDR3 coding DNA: TGCGCCAGCAGCCTAACTACCTCTAGCGGGAATTCCTACGAGCAGTACTTC.

The CDR3: CATSRDRGAGELFF. The CDR3 DNA reads TGTGCCACCAGCAGAGATCGGGGGGCCGGGGAGCTGTTTTTT. The V call is TRBV15, the J call TRBJ2-2; 7 bases map to TRBD2. Germline CDR1 is LNHNV and CDR2 is YYDKDF (reference sequence). The CDR3 extends over 14 amino acids. V shed 0 bases and J 6 bases; nucleotides not matched to a gene: 1.